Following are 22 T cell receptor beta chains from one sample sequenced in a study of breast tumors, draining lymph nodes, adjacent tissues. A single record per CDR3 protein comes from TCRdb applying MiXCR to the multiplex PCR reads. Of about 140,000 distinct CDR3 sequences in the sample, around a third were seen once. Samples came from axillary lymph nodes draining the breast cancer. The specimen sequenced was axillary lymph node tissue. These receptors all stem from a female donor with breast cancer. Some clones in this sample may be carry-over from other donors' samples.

CDR3 sequence reads: CASSPPGAQGTGELFF. Here the CDR3 DNA reads TGTGCCAGCTCACCTCCCGGAGCTCAGGGGACCGGGGAGCTGTTTTTT. The rearrangement uses TRBV18 and TRBJ2-2; D perhaps matches TRBD1 (6 bases). Trimming stripped 3 bases from V and 5 bases from J, with 16 bases between. CDR1 and CDR2 (germline): KGHSH, LQKENI. The CDR3 covers 16 residues.

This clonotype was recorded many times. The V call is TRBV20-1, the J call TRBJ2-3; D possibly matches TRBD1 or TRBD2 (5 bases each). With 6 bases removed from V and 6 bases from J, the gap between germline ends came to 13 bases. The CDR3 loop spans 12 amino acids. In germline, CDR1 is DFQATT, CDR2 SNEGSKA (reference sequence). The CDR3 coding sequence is TGCAGTGCCACGTCCTGGGGGGATACGCAGTATTTT. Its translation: CSATSWGDTQYF.

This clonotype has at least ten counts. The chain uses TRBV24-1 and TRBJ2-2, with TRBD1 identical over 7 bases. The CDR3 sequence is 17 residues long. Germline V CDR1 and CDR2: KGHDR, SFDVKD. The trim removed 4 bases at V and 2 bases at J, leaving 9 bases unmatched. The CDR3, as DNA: TGTGCCACCAGTGAATTTAAGGGGGCAGTAAACACCGGGGAGCTGTTTTTT. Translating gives CATSEFKGAVNTGELFF.

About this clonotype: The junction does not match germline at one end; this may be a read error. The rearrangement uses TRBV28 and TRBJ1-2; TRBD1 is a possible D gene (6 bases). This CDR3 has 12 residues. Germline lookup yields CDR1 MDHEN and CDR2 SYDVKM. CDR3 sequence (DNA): TGTGCCAGCAGTTTAGGGGCGGGGGGCTTCACCTTC. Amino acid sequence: CASSLGAGGFTF.

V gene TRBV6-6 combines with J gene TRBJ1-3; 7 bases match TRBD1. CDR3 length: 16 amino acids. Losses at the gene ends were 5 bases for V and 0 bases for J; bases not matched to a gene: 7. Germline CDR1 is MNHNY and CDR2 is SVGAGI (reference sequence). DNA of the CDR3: TGTGCCAGCAGTCCACAGGGGCGGGCCTCTGGAAACACCATATATTTT. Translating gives CASSPQGRASGNTIYF.

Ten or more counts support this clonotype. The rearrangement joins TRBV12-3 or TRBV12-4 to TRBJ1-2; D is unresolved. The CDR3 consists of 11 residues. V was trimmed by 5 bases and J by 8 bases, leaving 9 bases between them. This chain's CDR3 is CASSRLGGYTF. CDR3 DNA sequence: TGTGCCAGCAGTAGGTTAGGGGGCTACACCTTC.

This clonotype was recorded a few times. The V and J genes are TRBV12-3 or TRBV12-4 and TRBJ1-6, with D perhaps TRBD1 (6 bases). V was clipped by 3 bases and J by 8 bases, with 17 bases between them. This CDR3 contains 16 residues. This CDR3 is CASSLVGGRADSPLHF. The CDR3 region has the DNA TGTGCCAGCAGTTTGGTAGGGGGGAGAGCTGATTCACCCCTCCACTTT.

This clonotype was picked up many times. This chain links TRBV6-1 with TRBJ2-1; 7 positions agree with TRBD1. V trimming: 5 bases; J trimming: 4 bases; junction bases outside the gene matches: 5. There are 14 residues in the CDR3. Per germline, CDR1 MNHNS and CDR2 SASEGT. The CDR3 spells CASSSDRLYNEQFF. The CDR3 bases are TGTGCCAGCAGTTCGGACAGGTTATACAATGAGCAGTTCTTC.

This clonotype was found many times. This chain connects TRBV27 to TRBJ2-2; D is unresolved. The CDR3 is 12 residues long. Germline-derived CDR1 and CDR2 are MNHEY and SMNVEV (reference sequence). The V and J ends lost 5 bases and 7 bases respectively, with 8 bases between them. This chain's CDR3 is CASSLTVGELFF. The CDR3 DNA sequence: TGTGCCAGCAGTCTTACAGTCGGGGAGCTGTTTTTT.

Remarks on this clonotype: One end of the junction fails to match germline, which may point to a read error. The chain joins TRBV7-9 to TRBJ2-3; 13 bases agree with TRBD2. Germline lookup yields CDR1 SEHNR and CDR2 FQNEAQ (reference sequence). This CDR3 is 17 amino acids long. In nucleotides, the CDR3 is TGTGCCAGCAGCGAGCCGGGACTAGCGGGGAGGGCAGATCCGCAGTATTTT. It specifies CASSEPGLAGRADPQYF. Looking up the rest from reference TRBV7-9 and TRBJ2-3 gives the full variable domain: DTGVSQNPRHKITKRGQNVTFRCDPISEHNRLYWYRQTLGQGPEFLTYFQNEAQLEKSRLLSDRFSAERPKGSFSTLEIQRTEQGDSAMYLCASSEPGLAGRADPQYFGPGTRLTVL.

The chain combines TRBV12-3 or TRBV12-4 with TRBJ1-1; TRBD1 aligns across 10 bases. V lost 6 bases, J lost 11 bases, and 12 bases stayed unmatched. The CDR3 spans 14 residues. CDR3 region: CASSQRTGGMRAFF. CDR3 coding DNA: TGTGCCAGCAGCCAAAGGACAGGGGGTATGCGTGCTTTCTTT.

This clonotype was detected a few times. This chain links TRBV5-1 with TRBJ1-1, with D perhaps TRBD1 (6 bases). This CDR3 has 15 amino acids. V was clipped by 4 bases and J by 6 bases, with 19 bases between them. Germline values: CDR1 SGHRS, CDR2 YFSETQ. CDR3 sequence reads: CASSKRTGASSEAFF. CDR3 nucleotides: TGCGCCAGCAGCAAACGTACGGGGGCTTCCTCTGAAGCTTTCTTT.

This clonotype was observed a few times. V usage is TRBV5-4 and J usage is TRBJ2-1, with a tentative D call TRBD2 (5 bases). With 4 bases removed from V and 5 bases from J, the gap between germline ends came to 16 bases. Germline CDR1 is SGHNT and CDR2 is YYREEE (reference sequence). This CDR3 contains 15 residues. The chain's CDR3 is CASSRGNAINNEQFF. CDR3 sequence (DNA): TGTGCCAGCAGCCGGGGAAATGCGATCAACAATGAGCAGTTCTTC. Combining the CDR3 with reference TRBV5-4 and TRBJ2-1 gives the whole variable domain ETGVTQSPTHLIKTRGQQVTLRCSSQSGHNTVSWYQQALGQGPQFIFQYYREEENGRGNFPPRFSGLQFPNYSSELNVNALELDDSALYLCASSRGNAINNEQFFGPGTRLTVL.

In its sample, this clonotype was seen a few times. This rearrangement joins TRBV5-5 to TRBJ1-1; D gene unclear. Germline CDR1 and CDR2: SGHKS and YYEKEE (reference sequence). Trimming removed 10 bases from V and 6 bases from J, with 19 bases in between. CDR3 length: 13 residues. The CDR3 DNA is TGTGCCGGTCGGGAACTTGTGAGTTCTGAAGCTTTCTTT. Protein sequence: CAGRELVSSEAFF.

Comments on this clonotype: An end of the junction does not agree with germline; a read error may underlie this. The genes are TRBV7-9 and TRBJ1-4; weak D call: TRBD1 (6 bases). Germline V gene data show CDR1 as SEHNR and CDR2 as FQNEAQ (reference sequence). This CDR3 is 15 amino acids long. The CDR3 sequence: CASSRGTFKEEKLPF. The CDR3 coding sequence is TGTGCCAGCAGCCGTGGGACATTTAAGGAGGAAAAACTGCCTTTT.

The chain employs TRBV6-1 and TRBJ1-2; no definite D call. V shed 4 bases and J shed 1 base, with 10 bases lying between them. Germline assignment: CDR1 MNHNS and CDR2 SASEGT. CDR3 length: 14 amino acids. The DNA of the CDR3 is TGTGCCAGCAGTGTGACGGGGATTAACTATGGCTACACCTTC. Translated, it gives CASSVTGINYGYTF.

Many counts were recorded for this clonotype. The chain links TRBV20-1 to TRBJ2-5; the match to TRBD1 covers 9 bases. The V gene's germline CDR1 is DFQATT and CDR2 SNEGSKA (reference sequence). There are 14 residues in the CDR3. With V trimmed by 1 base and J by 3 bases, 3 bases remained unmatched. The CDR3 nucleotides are TGCAGTGCTAGAGGTCGGACAGGGGAAGAGACCCAGTACTTC. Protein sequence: CSARGRTGEETQYF.

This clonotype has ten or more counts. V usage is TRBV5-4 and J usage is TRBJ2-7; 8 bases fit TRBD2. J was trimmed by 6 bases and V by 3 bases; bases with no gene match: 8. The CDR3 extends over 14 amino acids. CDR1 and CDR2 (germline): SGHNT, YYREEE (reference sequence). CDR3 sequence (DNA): TGTGCCAGCAGCTGGCGGGGGGCGTCTTCCGAGCAGTACTTC. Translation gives CASSWRGASSEQYF. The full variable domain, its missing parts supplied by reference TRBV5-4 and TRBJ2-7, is ETGVTQSPTHLIKTRGQQVTLRCSSQSGHNTVSWYQQALGQGPQFIFQYYREEENGRGNFPPRFSGLQFPNYSSELNVNALELDDSALYLCASSWRGASSEQYFGPGTRLTVT.

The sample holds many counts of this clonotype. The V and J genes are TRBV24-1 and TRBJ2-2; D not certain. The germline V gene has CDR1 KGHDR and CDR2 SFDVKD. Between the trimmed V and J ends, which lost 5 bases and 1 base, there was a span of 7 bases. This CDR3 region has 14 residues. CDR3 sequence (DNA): TGTGCCACCAGTGTTGAGCGGAACACCGGGGAGCTGTTTTTT. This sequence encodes CATSVERNTGELFF.

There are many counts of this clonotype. This CDR3 is CASSQWLGTGELFF. The CDR3 DNA reads TGCGCCAGCAGCCAATGGCTCGGTACCGGGGAGCTGTTTTTT. The chain joins TRBV5-1 to TRBJ2-2, with unresolved D. Germline CDR1 SGHRS, CDR2 YFSETQ. Trimming took 4 bases from V and 5 from J, leaving 12 bases between them. This CDR3 has 14 amino acids. The variable domain in full, completed from reference TRBV5-1 and TRBJ2-2, reads KAGVTQTPRYLIKTRGQQVTLSCSPISGHRSVSWYQQTPGQGLQFLFEYFSETQRNKGNFPGRFSGRQFSNSRSEMNVSTLELGDSALYLCASSQWLGTGELFFGEGSRLTVL.

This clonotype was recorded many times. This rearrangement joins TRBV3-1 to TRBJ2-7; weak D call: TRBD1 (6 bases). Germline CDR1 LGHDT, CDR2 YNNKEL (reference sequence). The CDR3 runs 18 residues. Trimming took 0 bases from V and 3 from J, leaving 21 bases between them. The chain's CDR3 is CASSQERQVNTPHYEQYF. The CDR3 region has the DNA TGTGCCAGCAGCCAAGAAAGACAGGTCAACACCCCGCACTACGAGCAGTACTTC.

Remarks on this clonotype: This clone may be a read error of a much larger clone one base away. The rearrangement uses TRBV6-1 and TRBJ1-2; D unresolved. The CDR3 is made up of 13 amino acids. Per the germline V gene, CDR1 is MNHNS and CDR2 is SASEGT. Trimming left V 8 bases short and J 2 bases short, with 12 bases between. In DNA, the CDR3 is TGTGCCAGCGGTCACTCAGTGAACTATGGCTACACCTTC. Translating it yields CASGHSVNYGYTF.